One T cell receptor beta chain is described in this entry. This entry is derived from a study of blood T cell repertoires in COVID-19. At the level of the study: Spain, Italy and the United States supplied samples that represented acute and convalescent COVID-19.

The study recruited people aged 18 to 89 years across approximately 25 US areas. Participants' reported clinical history set cohort assignment. As processed by the authors: Amplified reference gene primers provided the basis for estimating nucleated cell counts. The table came from immunoSEQ multiplex PCR; TCRdb's copy has only in-frame clones and leaves some out. That table is the source of V, J and clone size, and D and trimming were worked out from the DNA. The top ten clones hold about 0.86% of a sample with roughly 400,000 clones, roughly nine tenths of them seen once. Germline V CDR1 and CDR2: SNHLY, FYNNEI. The CDR3 runs 15 residues. Deletions cut 5 bases from V and 3 bases from J, with 17 bases between.

Specimen: PBMCs or T cells enriched from blood (not recorded which). The rearrangement joins TRBV2 to TRBJ2-7; D might be TRBD2 (6 bases). This clonotype originated in a woman between 35 and 50 years old who had been exposed to COVID-19. This chain's CDR3 is CASSQGGAVDYEQYF. The CDR3 DNA follows: TGTGCCAGCAGTCAGGGCGGGGCCGTAGACTACGAGCAGTACTTC.